Sequencing of this TCR beta chain was carried out in a study of T cell clonality in common variable immunodeficiency. The study, taken as a whole, reports: Fewer deletions and N-nucleotide insertions were reportedly seen in common variable immunodeficiency TCR beta sequences.

Profiled with immunoSEQ multiplex PCR; TCRdb holds only in-frame clones, not every one. Singletons are absent from the sample, which has just under 20,000 clones. This clone was detected ten times or more. Its antigen is unidentified. The CDR3 goes on 3 residues after the read ends, and that part is filled in from the germline J gene. Per the germline V gene, CDR1 is DFQATT and CDR2 is SNEGSKA (reference sequence). There are 12 residues in the CDR3. V shed 8 bases, J shed 3 bases, and the junction held 6 bases outside the gene matches. Diagnosis required reduced IgG, IgA and/or IgM with specific antibody deficiency. Patients and controls were mostly of Caucasian heritage.

Sequenced input: peripheral blood mononuclear cells. The chain uses TRBV20-1 and TRBJ2-7; 8 bases are shared with TRBD2. The clonotype originates from a human donor with common variable immunodeficiency. CDR3 DNA (partial): TGCAGTATCACTAGCGGACGCTACGAG. Protein product: CSITSGRYE. The full CDR3 protein reads CSITSGRYEQYF.